One sample yielded the 28 T cell receptor beta chains listed below, sequenced in a study of blood T cell repertoires in COVID-19. The method was immunoSEQ multiplex PCR; TCRdb's version includes in-frame clones alone and lacks a portion of them. The sample carries hundreds of thousands of clones, roughly 92% recorded once. Sequenced material: peripheral blood. These receptors originate from a man in his sixties with COVID-19, enrolled during active disease.

The rearrangement uses TRBV7-9 and TRBJ1-3; D not resolved. Trimming cost V 3 bases and J 5 bases, with 8 bases left between them. The CDR3 length is 13 residues. From germline, CDR1 is SEHNR and CDR2 FQNEAQ (reference sequence). The CDR3: CASSFDIRNTIYF. CDR3 coding DNA: TGTGCCAGCAGCTTCGACATCCGAAACACCATATATTTT.

This chain uses TRBV18 with TRBJ2-1; 9 bases map to TRBD1. This CDR3 is built from 15 residues. Trimming took 2 bases from V and 6 from J; bases not matched to a gene: 5. CDR1 and CDR2 (germline): KGHSH, LQKENI. CDR3 sequence reads: CASSPLQGAVNEQFF. For the CDR3, the DNA is TGTGCCAGCTCACCATTACAGGGGGCGGTCAATGAGCAGTTCTTC.

This clone appeared once. The chain employs TRBV28 and TRBJ1-2; maybe TRBD1 (6 bases). Trimming removed 6 bases at V and 2 bases at J, with 10 bases between. Germline V CDR1 and CDR2: MDHEN, SYDVKM. The CDR3 is made up of 13 amino acids. The CDR3 sequence is CASSSDRNYGYTF. The CDR3 DNA reads as TGTGCCAGCAGCTCAGACAGGAACTATGGCTACACCTTC.

The chain employs TRBV13 and TRBJ2-1; possibly TRBD2 for D (5 bases). This CDR3 region has 15 residues. V was cut by 0 bases and J by 5 bases, with 11 bases left in between. Germline assignment: CDR1 PRHDT and CDR2 FYEKMQ (reference sequence). The CDR3 protein is CASSLGLGSHNEQFF. CDR3 in DNA: TGTGCCAGCAGCTTAGGCCTTGGGAGCCACAATGAGCAGTTCTTC.

This clone was counted between two and nine times. The chain carries TRBV16 and TRBJ2-7; perhaps TRBD2 as D (6 bases). The CDR3 length is 17 residues. Trimming took off 4 bases at V and 0 bases at J, with 19 bases between the two ends. The germline gives CDR1 KGHSY, CDR2 FQNENV. The CDR3 is CASSLPGWGEASYEQYF. The CDR3 nucleotides read TGTGCCAGCAGCCTCCCTGGGTGGGGGGAGGCCTCCTACGAGCAGTACTTC.

V is TRBV6-4 and J is TRBJ2-1; a weak D match, TRBD1 (6 bases). Germline lookup yields CDR1 MRHNA and CDR2 SNTAGT. Trimming stripped 8 bases from V and 2 bases from J, with 16 bases between. This CDR3 has 15 residues. The CDR3 DNA reads as TGTGCCAGCGCAACGTCGCAGGGGCCCTACAATGAGCAGTTCTTC. It translates to CASATSQGPYNEQFF.

The rearrangement uses TRBV15 and TRBJ2-2; 7 nucleotides align to TRBD1. V gave up 0 bases and J gave up 7 bases; unmatched junction bases: 8. This CDR3 has 16 residues. The germline gives CDR1 LNHNV, CDR2 YYDKDF (reference sequence). CDR3 nucleotide sequence: TGTGCCACCAGCAGAGATATAGGGGGCTCTGGCGGGGAGCTGTTTTTT. This encodes CATSRDIGGSGGELFF.

The gene calls are TRBV27 and TRBJ1-2, with D perhaps TRBD1 (5 bases). The CDR3 is made up of 13 amino acids. Germline V gives CDR1 MNHEY, CDR2 SMNVEV (reference sequence). V lost 3 bases to trimming and J lost 8 bases, with 13 bases between them. CDR3 residues: CASSFLAGYGYTF. The CDR3 nucleotides are TGTGCCAGCAGTTTCTTGGCAGGGTACGGCTACACCTTC.

The rearrangement links TRBV3-1 (or the pseudogene TRBV3-2) to TRBJ1-1; the match to TRBD1 covers 10 bases. Germline values: CDR1 LGHDT, CDR2 YNNKEL (reference sequence). The J segment lost 9 bases and the V segment lost 1 base, leaving 5 bases of the junction unmatched. The CDR3 consists of 14 residues. The CDR3 DNA is TGTGCCAGCAGCCAAGGGACAGGGGGACGTCAAGCTTTCTTT. This translates into CASSQGTGGRQAFF.

The chain recombines TRBV7-2 with TRBJ2-7, with 7 bases identical to TRBD1. CDR1 is SGHTA, CDR2 FQGNSA, per germline. The V segment lost 5 bases and the J segment 0 bases; nucleotides outside the gene matches: 7. The CDR3 extends over 15 amino acids. The CDR3 region has the DNA TGTGCCAGCAGCCCCCAGACAGGGATCTCCTACGAGCAGTACTTC. This gives the protein CASSPQTGISYEQYF.

This clone was recorded only once. The chain has TRBV5-5 and TRBJ2-2; D may be TRBD1 (5 bases). Germline values: CDR1 SGHKS, CDR2 YYEKEE (reference sequence). Trimming shortened V by 4 bases and J by 0 bases, and 10 bases separated the two germline ends. This CDR3 comprises 15 residues. The chain's CDR3 is CASSTQDTNTGELFF. The CDR3 nucleotides read TGTGCCAGCAGCACACAGGATACGAACACCGGGGAGCTGTTTTTT.

The chain has TRBV28 and TRBJ1-1, with D uncertain. Trimming removed 3 bases from V and 5 bases from J, with 7 bases in between. The germline CDR1 and CDR2 sequences are MDHEN and SYDVKM. This CDR3 comprises 12 residues. The CDR3 is CASSLESTEAFF. CDR3 sequence (DNA): TGTGCCAGCAGTTTGGAGTCTACTGAAGCTTTCTTT.

The chain recombines TRBV2 with TRBJ2-7, with TRBD1 identical over 11 bases. With V trimmed by 1 base and J by 9 bases, 11 bases remained unmatched. Germline assignment: CDR1 SNHLY and CDR2 FYNNEI. This CDR3 region has 16 residues. CDR3 amino acids: CASSEGAGQGARSQYF. CDR3 in DNA: TGTGCCAGCAGTGAAGGGGCTGGACAGGGGGCGCGATCGCAGTACTTC.

The rearrangement links TRBV25-1 to TRBJ1-4; D ambiguous. Trimming stripped 6 bases from V and 7 bases from J, with 21 bases between. The germline CDR1 and CDR2 sequences are MGHDK and SYGVNS. There are 16 residues in the CDR3. The CDR3 DNA sequence: TGTGCCAGCAGAGCGGACCCATTTAAGGATGGTGAAAAACTGTTTTTT. As protein: CASRADPFKDGEKLFF.

V usage is TRBV12-3 or TRBV12-4 and J usage is TRBJ1-4; no clear D gene. The length of the CDR3 is 13 residues. The V and J ends lost 10 bases and 7 bases respectively, with 16 bases between them. For the CDR3, the DNA is TGTGCCATCGCGGGAGGGTTGAGTGAAAAACTGTTTTTT. Translating gives CAIAGGLSEKLFF.

The V gene is TRBV2, the J gene TRBJ2-2; TRBD2 is a possible D gene (6 bases). The V gene's germline CDR1 is SNHLY and CDR2 FYNNEI. V lost 10 bases and J 0 bases, leaving 12 bases between the germline ends. The CDR3 has 14 amino acids. CDR3 sequence reads: CATTSGSNTGELFF. The CDR3 bases are TGTGCCACTACCAGCGGGTCGAACACCGGGGAGCTGTTTTTT.

In its sample, this clone was seen once. The genes are TRBV19 and TRBJ2-6; TRBD1 might be the D (5 bases). This CDR3 comprises 16 residues. Germline V gene lookup returns CDR1 LNHDA and CDR2 SQIVND (reference sequence). V lost 4 bases and J 2 bases, leaving 12 bases between the germline ends. The CDR3 region is CASSTWGSPGANVLTF. CDR3 nucleotides: TGTGCCAGTAGTACCTGGGGCTCACCTGGGGCCAACGTCCTGACTTTC.

The chain couples TRBV5-1 to TRBJ2-7; D perhaps matches TRBD1 (6 bases). V was trimmed by 4 bases and J by 0 bases, leaving 14 bases between them. Looked up from germline, CDR1 is SGHRS and CDR2 is YFSETQ. This CDR3 region has 15 residues. CDR3 in DNA: TGCGCCAGCAGCACCGGACAGCCCTACTCCTACGAGCAGTACTTC. Its translation: CASSTGQPYSYEQYF.

This chain joins TRBV3-1 (or the pseudogene TRBV3-2) and TRBJ2-2, with 7 bases identical to TRBD2. Germline loops: CDR1 LGHDT, CDR2 YNNKEL (reference sequence). The CDR3 sequence is 15 residues long. The J segment lost 6 bases and the V segment lost 0 bases, leaving 4 bases of the junction unmatched. CDR3 amino acids: CASSQEAGRAGELFF. In DNA form, the CDR3 reads TGTGCCAGCAGCCAAGAAGCGGGGAGAGCCGGGGAGCTGTTTTTT.

The rearrangement links TRBV18 to TRBJ2-1, with no clear D. Per the germline V gene, CDR1 is KGHSH and CDR2 is LQKENI. The CDR3 loop spans 16 amino acids. Trimming removed 5 bases at V and 2 bases at J, with 16 bases between. CDR3 bases: TGTGCCAGCTCAGAAAGGTCCCCTGGAGCCTACAATGAGCAGTTCTTC. It translates to CASSERSPGAYNEQFF.

This clone was counted once. The chain couples TRBV6-5 to TRBJ2-2, with 7 bases identical to TRBD2. The ends lost 6 bases at V and 8 bases at J; junction bases unmatched: 6. Per germline, CDR1 MNHEY and CDR2 SVGAGI. The CDR3 consists of 13 residues. CDR3 protein: CASRAIAGGELFF. The CDR3 DNA follows: TGTGCCAGCAGGGCCATAGCGGGTGGGGAGCTGTTTTTT.

CDR3 sequence: CASSQGTGRNSPLHF. For the CDR3, the DNA is TGTGCCAGCAGTCAAGGGACAGGGCGTAATTCACCCCTCCACTTT. V gene TRBV28 combines with J gene TRBJ1-6; 9 bases are a match to TRBD1. Per the germline V gene, CDR1 is MDHEN and CDR2 is SYDVKM. This CDR3 is built from 15 residues. Trimming cost V 5 bases and J 6 bases; bases outside gene matches: 5.

V gene TRBV4-1 combines with J gene TRBJ1-1; 10 positions match TRBD1. This CDR3 spans 16 amino acids. CDR1 and CDR2 from the germline V gene are MGHRA and YSYEKL. V was clipped by 3 bases and J by 4 bases; unmatched bases: 8. CDR3: CASSHLDRGQGTEAFF. The CDR3 nucleotides are TGCGCCAGCAGCCACCTAGACAGGGGGCAGGGCACTGAAGCTTTCTTT.

The chain uses TRBV5-1 and TRBJ1-1; 7 bases fit TRBD1. Germline V gives CDR1 SGHRS, CDR2 YFSETQ. This CDR3 is 16 amino acids long. V shed 5 bases, J shed 5 bases, and the junction held 15 bases outside the gene matches. The CDR3 here is CASSSRGRQGPTEAFF. The CDR3 DNA reads as TGCGCCAGCAGTTCCCGCGGAAGACAGGGCCCGACTGAAGCTTTCTTT.

The J gene is TRBJ1-4, the V gene TRBV28; D is ambiguous. Per germline, CDR1 MDHEN and CDR2 SYDVKM. CDR3 length: 15 amino acids. Trimming removed 4 bases from V and 0 bases from J, with 9 bases in between. The DNA for the CDR3 is TGTGCCAGCAGTTCGGGTAGTGCAACTAATGAAAAACTGTTTTTT. It yields the protein CASSSGSATNEKLFF.

This clone was seen a single time. The CDR3 bases are TGTGCCAGCAGTTACTCTCCGGAGGGGAAAGCTTTCTTT. It yields the protein CASSYSPEGKAFF. The J gene is TRBJ1-1, the V gene TRBV6-2 or TRBV6-3, with D tentatively TRBD1 (5 bases). Trimming cost V 0 bases and J 9 bases, with 11 bases left between them. CDR3 length: 13 amino acids. Germline V gene sequence: CDR1 MNHEY, CDR2 SVGEGT.

CDR3 nucleotide sequence: TGTGCCTGGAGTGCCTCCGGGACAGTTCAGTATTTT. It encodes CAWSASGTVQYF. The V and J genes are TRBV30 and TRBJ2-3; 7 bases fit TRBD1. CDR1 is GTSNPN, CDR2 SVGIG, per germline (reference sequence). This CDR3 is 12 amino acids long. Losses at the gene ends were 1 base for V and 12 bases for J; bases not matched to a gene: 7.

The chain couples TRBV6-5 to TRBJ1-5, with D possibly being TRBD1 (5 bases). V shed 10 bases and J shed 4 bases, with 20 bases lying between them. The germline gives CDR1 MNHEY, CDR2 SVGAGI. This CDR3 has 15 amino acids. CDR3 DNA sequence: TGTGCCATACGGGGGACGCAACCTTTTAATCAGCCCCAGCATTTT. Its translation: CAIRGTQPFNQPQHF.